This T cell receptor beta chain was captured by sequencing in a study of cytomegalovirus exposure and HLA in healthy donors. This clone was observed once. Its specificity is unknown. Regarding the study as a whole: The presence/absence work took it that sequencing depth was about the same across donors. Upon later analysis, TCR association rates were observed to vary by HLA locus, being highest for DRB1 and lowest for HLA-C. Accurate predictions that matched the HLA-A and HLA-B alleles of most subjects were reportedly made from TCR beta sequences. Association of about 17,000 TCR beta sequences with HLA alleles was found at 0.05 false discovery rate in a later analysis.

CDR1 is SGHDT, CDR2 YYEEEE, per germline. V lost 4 bases, J lost 2 bases, and 11 bases stayed unmatched. The CDR3 is 16 residues long. Primers: 60 Vbeta forward and 13 Jbeta reverse. Generated by immunoSEQ multiplex PCR, the TCRdb table keeps only in-frame clones and is missing some. The sample has under 200,000 clones; about three quarters are singletons. The sequence was obtained from a man between 35 and 55 years old in good health and CMV-seronegative. The rearrangement joins TRBV5-6 to TRBJ2-5; 7 bases line up with TRBD2. Sequencing was carried out using PBMCs. This chain's CDR3 is CASSPGLRPYQETQYF. DNA for the CDR3: TGTGCCAGCAGCCCGGGACTACGGCCGTATCAAGAGACCCAGTACTTC.